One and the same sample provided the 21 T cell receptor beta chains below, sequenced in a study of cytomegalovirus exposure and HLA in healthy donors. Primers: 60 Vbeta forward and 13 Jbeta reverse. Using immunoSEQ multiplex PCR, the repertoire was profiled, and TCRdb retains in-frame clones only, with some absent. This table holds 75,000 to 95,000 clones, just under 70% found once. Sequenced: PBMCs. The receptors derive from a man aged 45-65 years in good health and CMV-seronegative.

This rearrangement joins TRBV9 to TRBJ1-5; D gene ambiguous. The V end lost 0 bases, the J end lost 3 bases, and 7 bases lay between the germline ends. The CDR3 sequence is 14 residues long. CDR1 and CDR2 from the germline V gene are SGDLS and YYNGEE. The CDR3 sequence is CASSVAGSNQPQHF. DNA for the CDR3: TGTGCCAGCAGCGTAGCAGGTTCCAATCAGCCCCAGCATTTT.

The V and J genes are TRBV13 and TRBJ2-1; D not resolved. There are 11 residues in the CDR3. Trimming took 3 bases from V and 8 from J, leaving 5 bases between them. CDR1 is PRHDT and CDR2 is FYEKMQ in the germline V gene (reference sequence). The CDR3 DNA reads TGTGCCAGCAGCTTCGGTTATGAGCAGTTCTTC. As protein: CASSFGYEQFF.

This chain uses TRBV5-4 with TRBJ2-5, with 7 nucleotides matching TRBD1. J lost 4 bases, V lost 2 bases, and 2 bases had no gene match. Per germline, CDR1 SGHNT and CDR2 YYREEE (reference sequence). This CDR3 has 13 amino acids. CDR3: CASSLQGSETQYF. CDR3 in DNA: TGTGCCAGCAGCTTACAGGGGTCAGAGACCCAGTACTTC.

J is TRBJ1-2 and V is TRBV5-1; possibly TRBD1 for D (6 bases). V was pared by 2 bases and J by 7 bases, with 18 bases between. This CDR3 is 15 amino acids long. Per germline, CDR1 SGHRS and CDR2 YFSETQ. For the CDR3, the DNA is TGCGCCAGCAGCTTTGGGGGGGGCTTCAGCGGTGGCTACACCTTC. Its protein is CASSFGGGFSGGYTF.

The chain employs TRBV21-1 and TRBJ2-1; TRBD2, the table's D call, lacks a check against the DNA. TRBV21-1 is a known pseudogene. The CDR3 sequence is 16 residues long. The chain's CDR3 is CASSKLPRELADEQFF. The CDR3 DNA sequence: TGTGCCAGCAGCAAGCTGCCGCGGGAGTTGGCGGATGAGCAGTTCTTC.

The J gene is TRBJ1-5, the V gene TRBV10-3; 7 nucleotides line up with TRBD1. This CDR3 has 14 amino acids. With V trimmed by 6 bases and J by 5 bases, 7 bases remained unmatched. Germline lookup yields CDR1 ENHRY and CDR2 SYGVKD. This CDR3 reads CAISETGPDQPQHF. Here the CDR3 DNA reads TGTGCCATCAGCGAGACAGGGCCTGATCAGCCCCAGCATTTT.

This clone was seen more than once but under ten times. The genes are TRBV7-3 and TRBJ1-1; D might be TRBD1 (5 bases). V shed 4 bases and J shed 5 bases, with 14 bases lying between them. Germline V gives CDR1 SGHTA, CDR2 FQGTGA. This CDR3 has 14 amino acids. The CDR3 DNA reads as TGTGCCAGCAGCTCCGTTGGAGGGACGACTGAAGCTTTCTTT. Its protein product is CASSSVGGTTEAFF. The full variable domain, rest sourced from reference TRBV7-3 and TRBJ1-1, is GAGVSQTPSNKVTEKGKYVELRCDPISGHTALYWYRQSLGQGPEFLIYFQGTGAADDSGLPNDRFFAVRPEGSVSTLKIQRTERGDSAVYLCASSSVGGTTEAFFGQGTRLTVV.

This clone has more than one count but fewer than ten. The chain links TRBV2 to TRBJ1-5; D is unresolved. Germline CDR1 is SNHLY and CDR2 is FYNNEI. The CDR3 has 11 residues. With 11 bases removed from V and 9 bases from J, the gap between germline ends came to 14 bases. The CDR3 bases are TGTGCCTCCAGGTCCATGTGGCCCCAGCATTTT. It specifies CASRSMWPQHF.

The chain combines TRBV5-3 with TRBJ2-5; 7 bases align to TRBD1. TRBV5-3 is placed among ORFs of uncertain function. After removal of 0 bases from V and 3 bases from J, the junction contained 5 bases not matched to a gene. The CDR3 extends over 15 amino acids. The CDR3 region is CARSLGITGEETQYF. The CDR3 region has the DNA TGTGCCAGAAGCTTGGGAATTACAGGGGAAGAGACCCAGTACTTC.

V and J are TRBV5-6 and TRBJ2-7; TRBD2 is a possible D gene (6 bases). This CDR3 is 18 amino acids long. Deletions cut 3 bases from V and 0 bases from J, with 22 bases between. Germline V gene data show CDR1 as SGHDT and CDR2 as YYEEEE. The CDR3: CASSWGVADLTNSYEQYF. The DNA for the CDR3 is TGTGCCAGCAGCTGGGGGGTAGCGGACTTAACAAACTCCTACGAGCAGTACTTC.

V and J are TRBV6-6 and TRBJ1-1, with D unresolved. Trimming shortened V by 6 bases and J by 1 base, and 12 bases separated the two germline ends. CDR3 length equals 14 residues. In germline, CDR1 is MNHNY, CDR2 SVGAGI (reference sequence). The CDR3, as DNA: TGTGCCAGCAGATTGGCCGGGGAGAACACTGAAGCTTTCTTT. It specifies CASRLAGENTEAFF.

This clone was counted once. The CDR3 coding sequence is TGCGCCAGCAGCCGGAGGGCAGGGGGCTCCTTATACGAGCAGTACTTC. Its translation: CASSRRAGGSLYEQYF. The chain is built from TRBV5-1 and TRBJ2-7; 8 positions agree with TRBD1. Germline assignment: CDR1 SGHRS and CDR2 YFSETQ. This CDR3 spans 16 amino acids. V trimming: 4 bases; J trimming: 4 bases; junction bases outside the gene matches: 13.

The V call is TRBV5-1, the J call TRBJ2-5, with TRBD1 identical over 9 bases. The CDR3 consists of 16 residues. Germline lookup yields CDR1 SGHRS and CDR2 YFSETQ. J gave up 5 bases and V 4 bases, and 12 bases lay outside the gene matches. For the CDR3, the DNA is TGCGCCAGCAGCGGGAGGGACAGGGCATTTCGGGAGACCCAGTACTTC. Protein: CASSGRDRAFRETQYF.

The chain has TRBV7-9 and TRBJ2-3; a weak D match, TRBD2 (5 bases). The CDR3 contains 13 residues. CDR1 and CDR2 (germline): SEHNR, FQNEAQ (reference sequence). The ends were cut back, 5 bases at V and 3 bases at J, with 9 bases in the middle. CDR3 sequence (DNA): TGTGCCAGCAGCGTGGGGAGAACAGATACGCAGTATTTT. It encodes CASSVGRTDTQYF.

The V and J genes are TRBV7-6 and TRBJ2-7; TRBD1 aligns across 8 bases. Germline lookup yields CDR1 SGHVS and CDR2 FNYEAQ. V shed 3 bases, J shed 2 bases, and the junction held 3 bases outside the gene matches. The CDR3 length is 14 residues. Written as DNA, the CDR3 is TGTGCCAGCAGCTTGGGGGACAGGACCTACGAGCAGTACTTC. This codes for CASSLGDRTYEQYF.

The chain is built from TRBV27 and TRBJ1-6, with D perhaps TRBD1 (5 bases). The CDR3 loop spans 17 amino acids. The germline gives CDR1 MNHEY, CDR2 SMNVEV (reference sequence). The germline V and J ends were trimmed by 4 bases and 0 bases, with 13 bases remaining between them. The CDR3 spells CASSSLSRDSYNSPLHF. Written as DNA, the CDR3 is TGTGCCAGCAGTTCCCTTAGCAGGGACTCCTATAATTCACCCCTCCACTTT.

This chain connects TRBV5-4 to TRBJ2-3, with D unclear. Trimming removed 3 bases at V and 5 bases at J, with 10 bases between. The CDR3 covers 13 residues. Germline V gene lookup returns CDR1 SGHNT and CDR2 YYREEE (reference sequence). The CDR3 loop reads CASSYTAGDTQYF. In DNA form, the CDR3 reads TGTGCCAGCAGCTACACCGCTGGAGATACGCAGTATTTT.

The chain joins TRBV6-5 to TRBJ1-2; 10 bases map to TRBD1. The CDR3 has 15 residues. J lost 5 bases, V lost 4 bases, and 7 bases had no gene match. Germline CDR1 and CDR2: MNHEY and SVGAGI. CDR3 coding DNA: TGTGCCAGCAGTTCGTGGGACAGGGGCGGGTATGGCTACACCTTC. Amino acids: CASSSWDRGGYGYTF.

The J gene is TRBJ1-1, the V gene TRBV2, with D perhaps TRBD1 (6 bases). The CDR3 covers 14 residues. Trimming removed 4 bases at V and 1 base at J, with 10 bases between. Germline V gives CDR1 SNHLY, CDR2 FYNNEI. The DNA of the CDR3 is TGTGCCAGCAGTGGGGACAACTCGAACACTGAAGCTTTCTTT. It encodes CASSGDNSNTEAFF.

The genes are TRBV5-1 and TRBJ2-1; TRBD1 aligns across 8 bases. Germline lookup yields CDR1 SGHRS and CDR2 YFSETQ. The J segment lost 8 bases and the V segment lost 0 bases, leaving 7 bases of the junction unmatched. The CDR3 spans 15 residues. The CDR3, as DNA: TGCGCCAGCAGCTTGGCCCAGGGGGCGGGTTATGAGCAGTTCTTC. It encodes CASSLAQGAGYEQFF.

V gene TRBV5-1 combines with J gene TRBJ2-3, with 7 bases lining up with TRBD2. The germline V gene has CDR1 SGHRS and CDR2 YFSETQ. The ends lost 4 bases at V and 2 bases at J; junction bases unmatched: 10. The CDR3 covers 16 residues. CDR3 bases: TGCGCCAGCAGCCAATTCCCTAGCGGTTCCACAGATACGCAGTATTTT. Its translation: CASSQFPSGSTDTQYF.